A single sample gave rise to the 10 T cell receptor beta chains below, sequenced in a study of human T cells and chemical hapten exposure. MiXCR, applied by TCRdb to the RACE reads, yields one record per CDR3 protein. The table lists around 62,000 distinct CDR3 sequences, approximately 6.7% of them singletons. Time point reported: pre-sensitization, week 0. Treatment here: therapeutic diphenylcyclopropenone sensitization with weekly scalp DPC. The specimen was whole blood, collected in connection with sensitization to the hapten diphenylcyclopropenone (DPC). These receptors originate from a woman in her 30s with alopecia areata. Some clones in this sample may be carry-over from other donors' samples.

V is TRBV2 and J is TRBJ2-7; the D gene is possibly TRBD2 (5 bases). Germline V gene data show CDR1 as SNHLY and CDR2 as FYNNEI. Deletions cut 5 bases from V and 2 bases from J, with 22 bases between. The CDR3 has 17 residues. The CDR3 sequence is CASSPTRFRQLTYEQYF. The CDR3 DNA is TGTGCCAGCAGTCCCACTAGGTTCAGGCAACTAACCTACGAGCAGTACTTC.

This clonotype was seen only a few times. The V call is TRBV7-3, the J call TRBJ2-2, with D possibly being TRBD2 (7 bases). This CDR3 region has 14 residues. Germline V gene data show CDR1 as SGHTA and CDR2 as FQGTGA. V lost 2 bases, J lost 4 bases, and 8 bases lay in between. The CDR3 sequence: CASSLGGATGELFF. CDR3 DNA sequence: TGTGCCAGCAGCTTAGGGGGGGCCACCGGGGAGCTGTTTTTT.

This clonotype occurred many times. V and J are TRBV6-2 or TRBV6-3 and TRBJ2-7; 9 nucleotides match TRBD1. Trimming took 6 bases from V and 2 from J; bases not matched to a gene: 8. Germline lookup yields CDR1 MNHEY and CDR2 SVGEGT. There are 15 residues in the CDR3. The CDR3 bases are TGTGCCAGCAGACCCACCGGACAGGGGACCTACGAGCAGTACTTC. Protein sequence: CASRPTGQGTYEQYF.

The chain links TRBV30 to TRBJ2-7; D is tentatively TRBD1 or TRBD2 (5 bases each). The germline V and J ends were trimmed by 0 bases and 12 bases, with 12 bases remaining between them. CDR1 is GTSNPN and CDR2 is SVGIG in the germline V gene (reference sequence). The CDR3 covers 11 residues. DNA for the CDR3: TGTGCCTGGAGTGTGGGGGTTGAGTCGTACTTC. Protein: CAWSVGVESYF.

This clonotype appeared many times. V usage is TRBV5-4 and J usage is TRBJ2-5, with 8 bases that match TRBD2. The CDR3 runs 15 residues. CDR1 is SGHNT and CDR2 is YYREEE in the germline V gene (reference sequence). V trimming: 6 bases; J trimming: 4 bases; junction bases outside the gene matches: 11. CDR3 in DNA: TGTGCCAGCACCGCCAGGCGGGGGGCGGGAGAGACCCAGTACTTC. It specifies CASTARRGAGETQYF.

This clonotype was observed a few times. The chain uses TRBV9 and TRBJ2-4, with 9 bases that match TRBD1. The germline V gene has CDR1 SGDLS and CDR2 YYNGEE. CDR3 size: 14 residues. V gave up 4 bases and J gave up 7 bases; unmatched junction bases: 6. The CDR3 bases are TGTGCCAGCAGCACCACAGGGGGCTCGAACATTCAGTACTTC. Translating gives CASSTTGGSNIQYF.

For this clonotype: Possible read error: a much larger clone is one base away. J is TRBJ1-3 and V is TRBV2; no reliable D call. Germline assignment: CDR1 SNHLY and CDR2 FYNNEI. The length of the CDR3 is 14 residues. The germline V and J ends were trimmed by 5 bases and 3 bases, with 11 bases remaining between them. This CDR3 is CASSQQQFGNTIYF. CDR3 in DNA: TGTGCCAGCAGTCAACAGCAGTTTGGAAACACCATATATTTT. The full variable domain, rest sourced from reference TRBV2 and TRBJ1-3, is EPEVTQTPSHQVTQMGQEVILRCVPISNHLYFYWYRQILGQKVEFLVSFYNNEISEKSEIFDDQFSVERPDGSNFTLKIRSTKLEDSAMYFCASSQQQFGNTIYFGEGSWLTVV.

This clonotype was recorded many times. The CDR3 reads CASSLDNLPTDTQYF. CDR3 nucleotide sequence: TGTGCCAGCAGCTTAGATAACCTCCCCACAGATACGCAGTATTTT. The rearrangement uses TRBV7-2 and TRBJ2-3; D remains ambiguous. The V end was cut by 1 base, the J end by 2 bases, with 10 bases between. This CDR3 is 15 amino acids long. The germline gives CDR1 SGHTA, CDR2 FQGNSA. Supplemented by reference TRBV7-2 and TRBJ2-3, the full variable domain reads GAGVSQSPSNKVTEKGKDVELRCDPISGHTALYWYRQSLGQGLEFLIYFQGNSAPDKSGLPSDRFSAERTGGSVSTLTIQRTQQEDSAVYLCASSLDNLPTDTQYFGPGTRLTVL.

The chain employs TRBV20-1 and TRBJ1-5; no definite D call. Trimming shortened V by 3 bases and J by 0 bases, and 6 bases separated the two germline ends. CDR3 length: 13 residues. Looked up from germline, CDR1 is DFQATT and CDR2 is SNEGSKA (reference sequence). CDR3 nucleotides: TGCAGTGCTAGGGGTGGTAGCAATCAGCCCCAGCATTTT. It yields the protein CSARGGSNQPQHF.

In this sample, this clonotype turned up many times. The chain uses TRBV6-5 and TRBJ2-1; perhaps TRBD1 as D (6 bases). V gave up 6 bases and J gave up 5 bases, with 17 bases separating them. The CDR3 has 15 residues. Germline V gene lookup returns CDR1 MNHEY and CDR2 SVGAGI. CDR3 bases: TGTGCCAGCAGCCCAGGGACACCTGGCGACAATGAGCAGTTCTTC. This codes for CASSPGTPGDNEQFF.